What follows are 5 T cell receptor gamma chains derived from one specimen sequenced in a study of Vδ1+ human thymocytes. Findings and limits, study-wide: In the thymus, TRG and TRD repertoires looked highly polyclonal with Gaussian CDR3 lengths.

The antigens of these receptors remain unknown. RNA was extracted from the cells and then reverse transcribed. Multiplex PCR used pooled V-gene forward primers and a constant-region reverse primer to amplify CDR3s. TCRdb re-called the multiplex PCR reads through CATT. Counted here are 20,000 to 25,000 gamma-chain clones, roughly 13% occurring once; the ten biggest clones make up 1.9%. Sequencing was performed on Vdelta1+ gamma-delta thymocytes from the thymus. This sample's subset: FACS-sorted CD3+ TCRalphabeta- TCRVdelta1+ TCRVdelta2- thymocytes. The receptors originated from a child under three years old who had congenital heart surgery.

This clone was seen a handful of times. The J gene is TRGJ1 or TRGJ2, the V gene TRGV2. The CDR3 covers 16 residues. V was pared by 0 bases and J by 2 bases, with 10 bases of the junction left unmatched. The germline V gene encodes CDR1 EGSNGY and CDR2 YDSYNSKV. In nucleotides, the CDR3 is TGTGCCACCTGGGACGGGCCCCCATTCGATTATTATAAGAAACTCTTT. Encoded protein: CATWDGPPFDYYKKLF.

As to this clone: Different DNA sequences within this sample yield the same CDR3. The V gene is TRGV4, the J gene TRGJ1 or TRGJ2. The CDR3 totals 12 residues. V lost 4 bases, J lost 3 bases, and 3 bases stayed unmatched. CDR1 and CDR2 from the germline V gene are EGSTGY and YDSYTSSV. The CDR3 sequence is CATWEAYYKKLF. CDR3 nucleotide sequence: TGTGCCACCTGGGAAGCTTATTATAAGAAACTCTTT.

This chain links TRGV9 with TRGJP1. With V trimmed by 3 bases and J by 4 bases, 11 bases remained unmatched. The CDR3 runs 16 residues. Germline CDR1 reads GITISATS; CDR2 reads ISYDGTV (reference sequence). For the CDR3, the DNA is TGTGCCTTGTGGGAGAACACCGGGAACACTGGTTGGTTCAAGATATTT. Encoded protein: CALWENTGNTGWFKIF.

This clone has only a few counts. The same CDR3 also results from other DNA sequences found in this sample. V and J are TRGV3 and TRGJP2. V shed 3 bases, J shed 0 bases, and the junction held 4 bases outside the gene matches. CDR3 length: 15 residues. Per the germline V gene, CDR1 is VTNTFY and CDR2 is YDVSTARD (reference sequence). DNA for the CDR3: TGTGCCACCTGGGACGTTGATAGTAGTGATTGGATCAAGACGTTT. Protein product: CATWDVDSSDWIKTF.

The sample holds a few counts of this clone. V and J are TRGV2 and TRGJ1 or TRGJ2. CDR3 length equals 12 residues. Trimming at V came to 0 bases and at J to 10 bases, leaving 6 bases not matched to a gene. Germline CDR1 is EGSNGY and CDR2 is YDSYNSKV. The CDR3 is CATWDGQEKKLF. CDR3 nucleotides: TGTGCCACCTGGGACGGGCAAGAGAAGAAACTCTTT.